This TCR beta chain came from a study of T cells in Graves' hyperthyroidism and ophthalmopathy. Study conclusions and caveats: A 13 V-J model separated ophthalmopathy from stable hyperthyroidism. Among thyroid clonotypes expanded above 0.001, most also appeared in blood.

An absence of ophthalmopathy progression within 18 months meant stable Graves' hyperthyroidism. Diagnoses rested on clinical symptoms, serum thyroxine and TRAb, thyroid ultrasound and orbital computed tomography. Many counts were recorded for this clonotype. What it recognizes is unknown. TCR beta CDR3 regions were amplified from RNA transcripts. A set of HTBI primers served as the primers for a first-round RT-PCR of the TCR CDR3. TCRdb redid the calling of the multiplex PCR reads with MiXCR, one entry per CDR3 protein. The sample lists roughly 580,000 distinct CDR3 sequences, under 60% seen once, with 8% to 8.5% in the top ten. Sequencing was performed on peripheral blood or thyroid tissue (not recorded which). This TCR came from a woman between 18 and 29 years old with Graves' hyperthyroidism.

The CDR3 DNA reads as TGTGCCAGCAGCTTAGGACCAGGCATCTATGGCTACACCTTC. Protein product: CASSLGPGIYGYTF. The V call is TRBV7-9, the J call TRBJ1-2; no reliable D call. The CDR3 runs 14 residues. Germline lookup yields CDR1 SEHNR and CDR2 FQNEAQ (reference sequence). V was cut by 1 base and J by 4 bases, with 10 bases left in between.